This T cell receptor (beta chain) was identified during a study of naive and memory T cell subsets. The germline V gene encodes CDR1 DFQATT and CDR2 SNEGSKA (reference sequence). The CDR3 sequence is 14 residues long. Between the trimmed V and J ends, which lost 2 bases and 4 bases, there was a span of 14 bases. A UMI-containing oligonucleotide was joined by 3' ligation to the TCR cDNA template. Amplification of ligated cDNA took four PCR rounds with SP2 and nested alpha and beta constant primers. Blood and skin TCR RNA was reverse transcribed with alpha and beta constant primers. TCRdb independently ran MiXCR on the 5' RACE reads; one entry per CDR3 protein. This table has 45,000 to 55,000 distinct CDR3 sequences, 4% to 5% appearing once.

The J gene is TRBJ1-2, the V gene TRBV20-1; D gene unclear. The source is a female donor in good health. The CDR3 coding sequence is TGCAGTGCTAGACCCCTGGCGTCCGCCTATGGCTACACCTTC. It encodes CSARPLASAYGYTF.